This T cell receptor (beta chain) was recorded in a study of tumor-infiltrating lymphocytes in primary liver carcinoma. Across the study: The cohort consisted of patients whose primary liver carcinoma was surgically resected. Each of the samples returned roughly 3.65 to 7.5 million productive TCRbeta reads (a yield similar across tissue types).

In regard to this clonotype: What it recognizes is unknown.

A constant-region primer primed TCR beta cDNA synthesis from about 550 ng of total RNA. Libraries for TCR beta were built through three nested multiplex PCR rounds, which together made up a slightly modified ARM-PCR procedure. The two initial PCR rounds, roughly 11 cycles each, used TRBV1-TRBV30 forward and C-beta reverse primers. TCRdb fed the multiplex PCR reads into MiXCR, producing one record per CDR3 protein. Here the sample spans a few hundred thousand distinct CDR3 sequences, roughly 60% being singletons. This CDR3 has 14 residues. Germline V gene lookup returns CDR1 MNHNY and CDR2 SVGAGI (reference sequence). V shed 1 base and J shed 4 bases, with 10 bases lying between them. Germline DNA was also extracted, and blood RNA was taken from unsorted whole blood. General study results and limits: The bulk unsorted samples meant that CD4+ and CD8+ repertoires went uncompared.

This clonotype was sampled from a woman under 40 with primary liver carcinoma and hepatitis B virus infection. Sequencing input: peripheral blood. The chain employs TRBV6-6 and TRBJ1-1; D is undetermined. Here the CDR3 DNA reads TGTGCCAGCAGTTACTGGTCAGGCGGCACTGAAGCTTTCTTT. It specifies CASSYWSGGTEAFF.